What follows is one T cell receptor beta chain and its context. The target of this receptor is not known. Per-base quality was not reported, and no clone a single base away is much larger than it. At one collaborating source in Seattle, patients were enrolled during active infection and were followed longitudinally through the course of disease. Whole blood was collected in K2EDTA tubes by collaborating institutions according to the institutions' own protocols. For TCRbeta analysis, collaborators shipped samples as frozen whole blood, isolated PBMCs, or DNA extracted from either of those sample types. CDR1 and CDR2 were assigned from the germline V gene as SGHTA and FQGNSA. Here V drops 5 bases and J drops 7 bases, and the junction holds 11 bases not matched to any gene. The CDR3 sequence holds 14 residues, the cysteine and phenylalanine included. CDR3 DNA only is kept here, 42 bases in frame from base 1.

The sample comes from a study of blood T cell repertoires in COVID-19 (dated by TCRdb to the early 2020s). Broadly, across the study: Collaborator samples came from the United States, Italy and Spain and covered acute and convalescent phases of COVID-19. The material from the prospective study consisted of cDNA or gDNA derived from T cells, B-cell-depleted T cells, or PBMCs. The dataset comprised deeply sampled blood TCRbeta repertoires from subjects exposed to, actively infected with, or recovered from COVID-19. A freely available public database, intended as a resource for researchers studying the immune response to SARS-CoV-2, is where the repertoires were released. Samples came from the ongoing ImmuneRACE study (first 160 participants) plus 1,254 subjects from 6 global collaborators. The sample metadata nearly always contained a de-identified subject ID, COVID-19 status, age in years and sex. Where HLA class I and class II types were available, the types were taken from metadata supplied by the sample provider, not from assay-based typing.

TCRbeta CDR3 regions were amplified from genomic DNA by means of the immunoSEQ Assay, a bias-controlled multiplex PCR. The study's own analysis went as follows. The number of nucleated cells in each sample was estimated from the amplification of reference gene primers within the assay. To quantify the absolute abundance of each unique TCRbeta CDR3 rearrangement, sequence reads were collapsed and filtered. Productive Simpson clonality was computed per sample as the square root of Simpson's diversity index over productive rearrangements. TCRdb mirrors the immuneACCESS table, restricted to in-frame sequences. Some clones are absent from its copies; in checked studies, under half trace to an unresolved V gene, and the reason for the others is unknown. That table gives V, J and clone size, and the DNA gave D and trimming. The sample has approximately 440,000 clones on record, approximately 89% of them singletons. Of the sample, roughly an eighth is held by the ten largest clones.

Paper-wide results and their limitations: How much clinical and demographic metadata was included differed by source and by participant, and the metadata was provided uncurated.

The clonotype was recovered from a woman aged 45-59 years with COVID-19, enrolled during active disease. Sequencing was performed on peripheral blood. The rearrangement joined TRBV7-2 to TRBJ2-7; 7 central bases correspond to TRBD1. In nucleotides, the sequence is TGTGCCAGCAGCCCTCCCCGGGACAGCCTAGAGCAGTACTTC. This is translated as CASSPPRDSLEQYF.